These 9 T cell receptor beta chains came from one sample sequenced in a study of graft-versus-host responses after intestinal transplantation (dated by TCRdb to the early 2020s). Their antigens are not known. Interpreted using the paper, the time point label stands for: cells obtained before transplantation from donor or recipient. Libraries were constructed by the immunoSEQ multiplex PCR assay. TCRdb re-hosts the immuneACCESS table, in-frame sequences only. Its copies lack some clones; in the studies checked, an unresolved V gene accounts for under half of them, and the cause for the rest is not known. For this sample there are approximately 88,000 clones; 85% to 90% appear just once. Around 0.1% of the sample is taken by the ten largest. The sample consisted of unstimulated CD4+ T cells sorted from spleen or lymph node cells, taken before intestinal transplant. The receptors were gathered from a human donor who received an intestinal transplant.

The chain uses TRBV6-1 and TRBJ2-2, with D possibly matching TRBD2 (5 bases). This CDR3 spans 18 amino acids. Germline assignment: CDR1 MNHNS and CDR2 SASEGT. Trimming removed 0 bases from V and 5 bases from J, with 19 bases in between. The CDR3, as DNA: TGTGCCAGCAGTGAAGCCTTGACGGGGAGTGGTAATACCGGGGAGCTGTTTTTT. It is translated as CASSEALTGSGNTGELFF.

On this clone: Additional DNA sequences in this sample encode the identical CDR3. The chain uses TRBV18 and TRBJ2-7; TRBD1 agrees at 9 bases. Germline CDR1 KGHSH, CDR2 LQKENI. The CDR3 is 14 residues long. V lost 6 bases and J lost 3; bases outside the gene matches: 6. The DNA for the CDR3 is TGTGCCAGCTCTCCCGGGACAGGGAACTACGAGCAGTACTTC. This encodes CASSPGTGNYEQYF.

The rearrangement links TRBV6-5 to TRBJ1-6; D ambiguous. Per the germline V gene, CDR1 is MNHEY and CDR2 is SVGAGI. The CDR3 loop spans 13 amino acids. Between the trimmed V and J ends, which lost 4 bases and 10 bases, there was a span of 11 bases. CDR3 residues: CASSFGGISPLHF. In DNA, the CDR3 is TGTGCCAGCAGTTTTGGAGGGATCTCACCCCTCCACTTT.

V and J are TRBV10-3 and TRBJ1-1, with 7 bases fitting TRBD1. V was pared by 10 bases and J by 1 base, with 9 bases of the junction left unmatched. Germline values: CDR1 ENHRY, CDR2 SYGVKD. CDR3 size: 14 residues. The CDR3 loop is CATRDSTTNTEAFF. DNA for the CDR3: TGTGCCACCCGGGACAGCACTACGAACACTGAAGCTTTCTTT.

This sequence joins TRBV18 and TRBJ1-3; the D gene is possibly TRBD1 (6 bases). CDR3 length: 18 residues. Trimming stripped 2 bases from V and 0 bases from J, with 17 bases between. Germline V gives CDR1 KGHSH, CDR2 LQKENI. The chain's CDR3 is CASSPFPGQKSSGNTIYF. CDR3 DNA sequence: TGTGCCAGCTCACCATTCCCGGGACAAAAAAGCTCTGGAAACACCATATATTTT.

V gene TRBV5-4 combines with J gene TRBJ2-2; 8 bases match TRBD2. Losses at the gene ends were 4 bases for V and 1 base for J; bases not matched to a gene: 3. This CDR3 region has 15 residues. CDR1 and CDR2 from the germline V gene are SGHNT and YYREEE (reference sequence). The CDR3 is CASSPLAGNTGELFF. As DNA, the CDR3 is TGTGCCAGCAGCCCCCTAGCGGGGAACACCGGGGAGCTGTTTTTT.

This sequence joins TRBV5-1 and TRBJ1-3; D gene ambiguous. This CDR3 spans 14 amino acids. Between the trimmed V and J ends, which lost 4 bases and 2 bases, there was a span of 10 bases. The germline CDR1 and CDR2 sequences are SGHRS and YFSETQ. CDR3 loop: CASSPGEAGNTIYF. The DNA for the CDR3 is TGCGCCAGCAGCCCGGGTGAAGCTGGAAACACCATATATTTT.

The J gene is TRBJ2-2, the V gene TRBV5-8, with D perhaps TRBD2 (7 bases). CDR3 size: 16 residues. V was shortened by 7 bases and J by 0 bases, with 16 bases between the two germline ends. Germline CDR1 is SGHTS and CDR2 is YDEGEE. The chain's CDR3 is CASGRGAGANTGELFF. CDR3 DNA: TGTGCCAGCGGTCGGGGGGCAGGGGCGAACACCGGGGAGCTGTTTTTT. The full variable domain, in which reference TRBV5-8 and TRBJ2-2 provide the parts outside the CDR3, is EAGVTQSPTHLIKTRGQQATLRCSPISGHTSVYWYQQALGLGLQFLLWYDEGEERNRGNFPPRFSGRQFPNYSSELNVNALELEDSALYLCASGRGAGANTGELFFGEGSRLTVL.

This chain links TRBV5-1 with TRBJ2-7; TRBD1 is a possible D gene (5 bases). Germline values: CDR1 SGHRS, CDR2 YFSETQ. The CDR3 has 14 residues. Trimming took off 2 bases at V and 4 bases at J, with 13 bases between the two ends. This CDR3 reads CASSFRVQGYEQYF. In DNA form, the CDR3 reads TGCGCCAGCAGCTTCAGGGTTCAAGGGTACGAGCAGTACTTC.